This TCR beta chain was found in a study of beta chain features in type 1 diabetes. Study conclusions and caveats: Researchers report that Type 1 diabetes patients had moderately but significantly shorter TCRB CDR3s across all four CD4+ subsets.

Worth noting for this clone: Its specificity is unknown.

The CDR3 contains 15 residues. V gave up 2 bases and J gave up 7 bases; unmatched junction bases: 8. Germline V CDR1 and CDR2: SGHRS, YFSETQ. Of the isolated RNA, all was reverse transcribed, and so the sequenced material was expressed TCRB transcripts. The repertoire was sequenced with immunoSEQ multiplex PCR; TCRdb's copy has only in-frame clones and lacks some. The sample consists of 400,000 to 500,000 clones, about 15% of them appearing once. The TCR was taken from a man under 40 in good health. The source material was naive CD4+ T cells from blood. This chain joins TRBV5-1 and TRBJ2-1; 8 bases are a match to TRBD2. The CDR3 here is CASSLLAEFNNEQFF. DNA of the CDR3: TGCGCCAGCAGCTTACTAGCGGAGTTTAATAATGAGCAGTTCTTC.